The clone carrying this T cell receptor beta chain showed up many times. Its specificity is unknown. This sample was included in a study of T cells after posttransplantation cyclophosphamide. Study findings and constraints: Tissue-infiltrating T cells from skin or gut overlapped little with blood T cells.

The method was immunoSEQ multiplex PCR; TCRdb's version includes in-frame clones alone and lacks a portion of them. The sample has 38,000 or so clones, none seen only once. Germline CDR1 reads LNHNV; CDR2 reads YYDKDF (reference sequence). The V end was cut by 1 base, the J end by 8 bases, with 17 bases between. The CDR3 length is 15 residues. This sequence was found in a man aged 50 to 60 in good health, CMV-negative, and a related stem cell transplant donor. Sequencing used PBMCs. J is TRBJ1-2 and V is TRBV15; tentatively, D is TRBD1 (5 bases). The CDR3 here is CATSRGWGLNRGYTF. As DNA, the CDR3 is TGTGCCACCAGCAGAGGGTGGGGACTAAATAGAGGCTACACCTTC. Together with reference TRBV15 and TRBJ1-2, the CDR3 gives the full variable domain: DAMVIQNPRYQVTQFGKPVTLSCSQTLNHNVMYWYQQKSSQAPKLLFHYYDKDFNNEADTPDNFQSRRPNTSFCFLDIRSPGLGDTAMYLCATSRGWGLNRGYTFGSGTRLTVV.